The 2 T cell receptor beta chains below were found in one sample sequenced in a study of OX40 agonist ivuxolimab in advanced cancers. Repertoires were generated with immunoSEQ multiplex PCR, while TCRdb's copy carries only in-frame clones and drops some. The table includes fewer than 45,000 clones, 70% to 80% detected once. This material consisted of CD4+ or CD8+ T cells sorted from blood, taken in a trial of the OX40 agonist ivuxolimab. The receptors derive from an adult with an advanced solid tumor such as melanoma, head and neck, liver or kidney cancer.

This clone has only one observation. V is TRBV6-5 and J is TRBJ2-5; D possibly corresponds to TRBD1 (6 bases). The DNA end favors TRBJ2-7, so the J call may be wrong. The CDR3 extends over 14 amino acids. From germline, CDR1 is MNHEY and CDR2 SVGAGI. CDR3 DNA sequence: TGTGCCAGCAGCTCCGGGACACATTCCTACGAGCAGTACTTC. It translates to CASSSGTHSYEQYF.

By sample share, this clone is medium-sized. V usage is TRBV11-2 and J usage is TRBJ2-3; 9 bases line up with TRBD2. The germline gives CDR1 SGHAT, CDR2 FQNNGV. This CDR3 contains 16 residues. V lost 0 bases to trimming and J lost 5 bases; unmatched junction nucleotides: 6. Here the CDR3 DNA reads TGTGCCAGCAGCTTAGATGGGGCGGGGGGGCAAGATACGCAGTATTTT. Its protein is CASSLDGAGGQDTQYF.